Below are 25 T cell receptor beta chains sequenced from a single sample in a study of PD-L1 blockade in urothelial cancer. The time point is: pretreatment peripheral blood. Sequenced by immunoSEQ multiplex PCR; TCRdb stores in-frame clones only, minus some. The profile shows around 63,000 clones, more than 80% of them singletons. The source material was PBMCs, sampled around atezolizumab (anti-PD-L1) treatment. The receptors originated from a man between 65 and 79 years old with urothelial cancer.

The chain carries TRBV7-2 and TRBJ2-1, with TRBD2 matching 15 bases. Germline V lookup: CDR1 SGHTA, CDR2 FQGNSA. V was pared by 5 bases and J by 7 bases, with 6 bases of the junction left unmatched. The CDR3 contains 16 residues. CDR3 loop: CASSQGLAGGGNEQFF. The CDR3 DNA reads as TGTGCCAGCAGCCAGGGACTAGCGGGAGGTGGTAATGAGCAGTTCTTC.

CDR3: CASSPGTPNTGELFF. In DNA form, the CDR3 reads TGTGCCAGCAGTCCCGGGACACCCAACACCGGGGAGCTGTTTTTT. V and J are TRBV28 and TRBJ2-2, with D possibly being TRBD1 (6 bases). Looked up from germline, CDR1 is MDHEN and CDR2 is SYDVKM. The CDR3 is 15 amino acids. Trimming removed 5 bases from V and 2 bases from J, with 12 bases in between.

The rearrangement uses TRBV29-1 and TRBJ1-3; D gene unclear. The germline CDR1 and CDR2 sequences are SQVTM and ANQGSEA. The CDR3 sequence is 11 residues long. Deletions cut 1 base from V and 9 bases from J, with 7 bases between. For the CDR3, the DNA is TGCAGCGTTGAAGTCCGAGCCACCATATATTTT. This translates into CSVEVRATIYF.

The V call is TRBV7-2, the J call TRBJ1-2; weak D call: TRBD1 (6 bases). The CDR3 contains 13 residues. V lost 6 bases and J 2 bases, leaving 10 bases between the germline ends. Germline V gene lookup returns CDR1 SGHTA and CDR2 FQGNSA. The CDR3 loop is CASRFTGNYGYTF. In DNA form, the CDR3 reads TGTGCCAGCAGATTCACAGGGAACTATGGCTACACCTTC.

The gene calls are TRBV28 and TRBJ2-2, with 12 positions matching TRBD2. From germline, CDR1 is MDHEN and CDR2 SYDVKM. The CDR3 spans 16 residues. The CDR3 is CGSGLAGTRGAGELFF. The CDR3, as DNA: TGTGGCTCCGGACTAGCGGGGACCCGAGGCGCCGGGGAGCTGTTTTTT.

This chain uses TRBV7-2 with TRBJ2-3; no reliable D call. V was pared by 5 bases and J by 2 bases, with 2 bases between. The V gene's germline CDR1 is SGHTA and CDR2 FQGNSA. The CDR3 extends over 11 amino acids. CDR3 DNA: TGTGCCAGCAGCCTCACAGATACGCAGTATTTT. Its protein product is CASSLTDTQYF.

The gene calls are TRBV7-3 and TRBJ2-1; D is perhaps TRBD1 (6 bases). The CDR3 length is 13 residues. V lost 1 base to trimming and J lost 7 bases, with 8 bases between them. The V gene's germline CDR1 is SGHTA and CDR2 FQGTGA. CDR3 residues: CASSLIQGNEQFF. In DNA form, the CDR3 reads TGTGCCAGCAGCTTAATACAGGGTAATGAGCAGTTCTTC.

The chain carries TRBV20-1 and TRBJ1-1; D is unresolved. Germline lookup yields CDR1 DFQATT and CDR2 SNEGSKA (reference sequence). The CDR3 is made up of 11 amino acids. The V end lost 4 bases, the J end lost 5 bases, and 8 bases lay between the germline ends. In DNA form, the CDR3 reads TGCAGTGCTATAGTCATTACTGAAGCTTTCTTT. Translation: CSAIVITEAFF.

The gene calls are TRBV5-6 and TRBJ2-7, with 8 bases identical to TRBD1. The CDR3 runs to 14 residues. CDR1 SGHDT and CDR2 YYEEEE come from the germline V gene. Trimming took 4 bases from V and 7 from J; bases not matched to a gene: 10. The CDR3 protein is CASSSGQGSWEQYF. CDR3 DNA: TGTGCCAGCAGCAGCGGACAGGGCTCGTGGGAGCAGTACTTC. The full variable domain, completed using reference TRBV5-6 and TRBJ2-7, is DAGVTQSPTHLIKTRGQQVTLRCSPKSGHDTVSWYQQALGQGPQFIFQYYEEEERQRGNFPDRFSGHQFPNYSSELNVNALLLGDSALYLCASSSGQGSWEQYFGPGTRLTVT.

The CDR3 here is CASSVALNTGELFF. CDR3 coding DNA: TGTGCCAGCAGCGTAGCCTTGAACACCGGGGAGCTGTTTTTT. The gene calls are TRBV9 and TRBJ2-2; D is unresolved. Germline lookup yields CDR1 SGDLS and CDR2 YYNGEE. The CDR3 length is 14 residues. V lost 0 bases, J lost 1 base, and 4 bases lay in between.

The V gene is TRBV30, the J gene TRBJ2-2, with 10 bases that match TRBD2. The CDR3 length is 15 residues. From germline, CDR1 is GTSNPN and CDR2 SVGIG (reference sequence). The ends lost 8 bases at V and 5 bases at J; junction bases unmatched: 11. Here the CDR3 DNA reads TGTGCCGGGGATGCTACTAGCGGGAATACCGGGGAGCTGTTTTTT. Translation: CAGDATSGNTGELFF.

The chain has TRBV7-2 and TRBJ2-1; the match to TRBD2 covers 13 bases. This CDR3 comprises 18 residues. The germline V gene encodes CDR1 SGHTA and CDR2 FQGNSA. V gave up 5 bases and J gave up 0 bases; unmatched junction bases: 7. CDR3 nucleotide sequence: TGTGCCAGCAGCGGAGGGGGACTAGCGGGATACTCCTACAATGAGCAGTTCTTC. Its protein is CASSGGGLAGYSYNEQFF.

This chain joins TRBV10-3 and TRBJ1-5; D gene unclear. Between the trimmed V and J ends, which lost 3 bases and 2 bases, there was a span of 5 bases. CDR1 and CDR2 from the germline V gene are ENHRY and SYGVKD. The CDR3 length is 13 residues. CDR3 sequence: CAISEAGNQPQHF. The CDR3 DNA reads TGTGCCATCAGTGAAGCCGGCAATCAGCCCCAGCATTTT.

V and J are TRBV5-4 and TRBJ2-7; TRBD2 matches at 7 bases. Germline CDR1 and CDR2: SGHNT and YYREEE (reference sequence). V shed 0 bases and J 7 bases; nucleotides not matched to a gene: 7. This CDR3 has 14 amino acids. Here the CDR3 reads CASSLAGGGDEQYF. CDR3 DNA sequence: TGTGCCAGCAGCTTGGCGGGAGGAGGGGATGAGCAGTACTTC.

The rearrangement joins TRBV7-9 to TRBJ2-7, with 7 bases matching TRBD1. J gave up 0 bases and V 1 base, and 3 bases lay outside the gene matches. Germline CDR1 is SEHNR and CDR2 is FQNEAQ (reference sequence). This CDR3 comprises 15 residues. The CDR3 loop is CASSLGPGGSYEQYF. The CDR3, as DNA: TGTGCCAGCAGCTTAGGGCCAGGGGGCTCCTACGAGCAGTACTTC. Using reference TRBV7-9 and TRBJ2-7 for the parts outside the CDR3, the full variable domain is DTGVSQNPRHKITKRGQNVTFRCDPISEHNRLYWYRQTLGQGPEFLTYFQNEAQLEKSRLLSDRFSAERPKGSFSTLEIQRTEQGDSAMYLCASSLGPGGSYEQYFGPGTRLTVT.

This rearrangement joins TRBV9 to TRBJ2-7, with a tentative D call TRBD2 (6 bases). Trimming took off 5 bases at V and 7 bases at J, with 19 bases between the two ends. The CDR3 is 14 residues long. Germline V CDR1 and CDR2: SGDLS, YYNGEE. The CDR3 DNA follows: TGTGCCAGCAGTATAAGCGGGTTGCCTTTTGAGCAGTACTTC. Its translation: CASSISGLPFEQYF.

V and J are TRBV11-1 and TRBJ2-7; 12 bases are a match to TRBD2. The CDR3 is 15 residues long. The V and J ends lost 4 bases and 0 bases, in that order; junction bases with no gene match: 1. Looked up from germline, CDR1 is SGHAT and CDR2 is FQDESV (reference sequence). The CDR3 sequence: CASSSLAGGSYEQYF. CDR3 nucleotide sequence: TGTGCCAGCAGCTCACTAGCGGGGGGCTCCTACGAGCAGTACTTC.

The chain employs TRBV7-3 and TRBJ2-3; 9 bases agree with TRBD1. The CDR3 has 17 residues. CDR1 SGHTA and CDR2 FQGTGA come from the germline V gene. Losses at the gene ends were 4 bases for V and 5 bases for J; bases not matched to a gene: 13. CDR3 DNA sequence: TGTGCCAGCAGCTCACAACCCCCGGGACAGGGTCAAGATACGCAGTATTTT. This encodes CASSSQPPGQGQDTQYF. Drawing the rest from reference TRBV7-3 and TRBJ2-3, the complete variable domain is GAGVSQTPSNKVTEKGKYVELRCDPISGHTALYWYRQSLGQGPEFLIYFQGTGAADDSGLPNDRFFAVRPEGSVSTLKIQRTERGDSAVYLCASSSQPPGQGQDTQYFGPGTRLTVL.

The gene calls are TRBV28 and TRBJ2-1; 14 nucleotides agree with TRBD2. The CDR3 contains 19 residues. Looked up from germline, CDR1 is MDHEN and CDR2 is SYDVKM. Unmatched junction bases numbered 16, after V lost 7 bases and J lost 5 bases. The DNA for the CDR3 is TGTGCCAGCACTCTATCTGGAGGGACTAGCGGGAGTTTGCACAATGAGCAGTTCTTC. It codes for CASTLSGGTSGSLHNEQFF.

The chain combines TRBV5-4 with TRBJ2-1; 7 nucleotides align to TRBD2. The CDR3 is made up of 13 amino acids. V gave up 4 bases and J gave up 14 bases; unmatched junction bases: 12. Germline V gives CDR1 SGHNT, CDR2 YYREEE (reference sequence). DNA for the CDR3: TGTGCCAGCAGCGACTGGGGGGGTGCGGTGGAGTTCTTC. Its protein product is CASSDWGGAVEFF.

The rearrangement uses TRBV27 and TRBJ1-5; possible D gene TRBD1, 6 bases. CDR1 is MNHEY, CDR2 SMNVEV, per germline (reference sequence). Trimming stripped 6 bases from V and 3 bases from J, with 12 bases between. The CDR3 totals 14 residues. The CDR3, as DNA: TGTGCCAGCAGACGGACAGAGTTCAATCAGCCCCAGCATTTT. It is translated as CASRRTEFNQPQHF.

The chain is built from TRBV5-1 and TRBJ1-1; 9 nucleotides match TRBD1. This CDR3 is 12 amino acids long. The V and J ends lost 4 bases and 8 bases, in that order; junction bases with no gene match: 3. CDR1 and CDR2 (germline): SGHRS, YFSETQ. CDR3 nucleotides: TGCGCCAGCAGCCACGGGACAGGGGAAGCTTTCTTT. Translating gives CASSHGTGEAFF.

This clone was picked up a small number of times. This rearrangement joins TRBV7-2 to TRBJ1-3; tentatively, D is TRBD1 (5 bases). Trimming left V 2 bases short and J 0 bases short, with 14 bases between. CDR3 length equals 17 residues. Germline CDR1 SGHTA, CDR2 FQGNSA. The CDR3 DNA follows: TGTGCCAGCAGCTTACGCAGGGCTACCCCCTCTGGAAACACCATATATTTT. Translating gives CASSLRRATPSGNTIYF.

This chain links TRBV11-3 with TRBJ2-3; D remains unclear. Trimming removed 2 bases from V and 0 bases from J, with 6 bases in between. The CDR3 length is 14 residues. CDR1 and CDR2 (germline): SGHNT, YENEEA. This CDR3 is CASSLLSSTDTQYF. The CDR3 bases are TGTGCCAGCAGCTTACTCTCTAGCACAGATACGCAGTATTTT.

The rearrangement links TRBV6-1 to TRBJ2-7; TRBD2 agrees at 13 bases. The CDR3 contains 20 residues. The germline V gene has CDR1 MNHNS and CDR2 SASEGT. V gave up 4 bases and J gave up 2 bases; unmatched junction bases: 17. The CDR3 loop is CASSAGTSGNRGGETYEQYF. CDR3 bases: TGTGCCAGCAGTGCCGGGACTAGCGGGAATCGAGGAGGTGAAACCTACGAGCAGTACTTC.